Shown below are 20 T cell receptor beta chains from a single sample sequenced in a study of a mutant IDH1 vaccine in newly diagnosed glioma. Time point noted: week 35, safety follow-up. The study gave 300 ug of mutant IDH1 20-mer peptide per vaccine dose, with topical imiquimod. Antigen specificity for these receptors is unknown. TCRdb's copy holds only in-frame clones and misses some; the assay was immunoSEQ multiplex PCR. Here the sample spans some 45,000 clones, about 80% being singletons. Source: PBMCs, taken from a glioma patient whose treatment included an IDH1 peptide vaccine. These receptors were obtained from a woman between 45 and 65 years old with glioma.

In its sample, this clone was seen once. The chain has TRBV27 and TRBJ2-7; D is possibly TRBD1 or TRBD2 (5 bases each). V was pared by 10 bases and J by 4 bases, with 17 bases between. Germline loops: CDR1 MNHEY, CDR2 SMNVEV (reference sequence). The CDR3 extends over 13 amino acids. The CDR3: CATGSPREYEQYF. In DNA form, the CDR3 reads TGTGCCACCGGAAGTCCCAGGGAGTACGAGCAGTACTTC.

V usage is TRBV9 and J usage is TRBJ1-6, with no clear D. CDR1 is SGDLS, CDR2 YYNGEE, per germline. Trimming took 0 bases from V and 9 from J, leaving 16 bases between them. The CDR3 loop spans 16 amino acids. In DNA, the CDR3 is TGTGCCAGCAGCGTAGGGGCCTCCAGAGTAGGTTCACCCCTCCACTTT. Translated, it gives CASSVGASRVGSPLHF.

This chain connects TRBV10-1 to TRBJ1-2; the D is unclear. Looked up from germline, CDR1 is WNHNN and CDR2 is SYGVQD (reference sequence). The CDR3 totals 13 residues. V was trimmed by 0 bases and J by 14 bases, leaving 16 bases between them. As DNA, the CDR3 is TGCGCCAGCAGTGAGTCGACTCGGGTACCGAGGACCTTC. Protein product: CASSESTRVPRTF.

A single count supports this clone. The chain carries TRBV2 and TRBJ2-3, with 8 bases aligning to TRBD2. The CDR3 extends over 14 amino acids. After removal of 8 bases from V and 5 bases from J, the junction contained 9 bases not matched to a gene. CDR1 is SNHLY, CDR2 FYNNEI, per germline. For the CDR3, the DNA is TGTGCCAGCGGCAGCCGGGGGGGCCAAGATACGCAGTATTTT. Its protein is CASGSRGGQDTQYF. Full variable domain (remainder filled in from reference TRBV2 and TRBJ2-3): EPEVTQTPSHQVTQMGQEVILRCVPISNHLYFYWYRQILGQKVEFLVSFYNNEISEKSEIFDDQFSVERPDGSNFTLKIRSTKLEDSAMYFCASGSRGGQDTQYFGPGTRLTVL.

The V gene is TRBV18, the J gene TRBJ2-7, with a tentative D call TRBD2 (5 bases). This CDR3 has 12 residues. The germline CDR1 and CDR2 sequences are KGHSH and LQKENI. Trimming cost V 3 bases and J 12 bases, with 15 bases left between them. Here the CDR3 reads CASSPEEWVRYF. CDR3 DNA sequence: TGTGCCAGCTCACCGGAGGAGTGGGTTCGGTACTTC.

The DNA for the CDR3 is TGTGCCAGCACCCGGGGCGGGTCCAATGAGCAGTTCTTC. Its protein product is CASTRGGSNEQFF. The chain uses TRBV6-5 and TRBJ2-1; D may match TRBD1 or TRBD2 (5 bases each). The CDR3 runs 13 residues. Looked up from germline, CDR1 is MNHEY and CDR2 is SVGAGI. Trimming shortened V by 7 bases and J by 6 bases, and 13 bases separated the two germline ends.

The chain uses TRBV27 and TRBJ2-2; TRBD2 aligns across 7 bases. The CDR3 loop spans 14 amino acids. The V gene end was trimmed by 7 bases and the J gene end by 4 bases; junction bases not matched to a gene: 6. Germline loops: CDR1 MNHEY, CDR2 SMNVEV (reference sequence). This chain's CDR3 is CASTLGGGTGELFF. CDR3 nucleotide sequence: TGTGCCAGCACACTGGGGGGGGGCACCGGGGAGCTGTTTTTT.

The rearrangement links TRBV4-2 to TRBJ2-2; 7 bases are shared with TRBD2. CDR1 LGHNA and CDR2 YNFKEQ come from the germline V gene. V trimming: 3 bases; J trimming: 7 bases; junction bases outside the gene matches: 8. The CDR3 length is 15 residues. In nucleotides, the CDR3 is TGTGCCAGCAGCCAGACCCGGGGGAGGGACGGGGAGCTGTTTTTT. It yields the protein CASSQTRGRDGELFF.

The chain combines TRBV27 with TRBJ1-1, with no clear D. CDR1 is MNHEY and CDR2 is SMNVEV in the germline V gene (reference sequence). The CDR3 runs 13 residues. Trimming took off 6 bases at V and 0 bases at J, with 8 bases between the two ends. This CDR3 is CASREIMNTEAFF. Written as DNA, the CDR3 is TGTGCCAGCAGGGAGATAATGAACACTGAAGCTTTCTTT.

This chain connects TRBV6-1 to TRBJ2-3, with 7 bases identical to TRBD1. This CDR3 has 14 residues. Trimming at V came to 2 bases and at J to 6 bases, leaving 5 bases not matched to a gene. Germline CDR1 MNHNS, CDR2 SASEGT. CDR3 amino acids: CASSERTGWDTQYF. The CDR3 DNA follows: TGTGCCAGCAGTGAACGGACAGGATGGGATACGCAGTATTTT.

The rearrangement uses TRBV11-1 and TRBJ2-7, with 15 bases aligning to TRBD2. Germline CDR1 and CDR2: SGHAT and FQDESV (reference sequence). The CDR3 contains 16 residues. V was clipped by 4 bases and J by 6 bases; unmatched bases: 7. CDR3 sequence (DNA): TGTGCCAGCAGCTCCCGGACTAGCGGGGGGGCCTCCGAGCAGTACTTC. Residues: CASSSRTSGGASEQYF.

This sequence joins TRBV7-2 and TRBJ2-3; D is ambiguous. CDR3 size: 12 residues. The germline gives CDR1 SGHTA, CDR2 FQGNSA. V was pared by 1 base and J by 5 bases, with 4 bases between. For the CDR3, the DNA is TGTGCCAGCAGCTTAGGTAGAGATACGCAGTATTTT. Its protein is CASSLGRDTQYF. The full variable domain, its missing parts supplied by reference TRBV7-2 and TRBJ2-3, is GAGVSQSPSNKVTEKGKDVELRCDPISGHTALYWYRQSLGQGLEFLIYFQGNSAPDKSGLPSDRFSAERTGGSVSTLTIQRTQQEDSAVYLCASSLGRDTQYFGPGTRLTVL.

The CDR3, as DNA: TGTGCCAGCAGGCCCGGGACAGGGGGTGGCTACACCTTC. Its translation is CASRPGTGGGYTF. The gene calls are TRBV13 and TRBJ1-2; TRBD1 agrees at 11 bases. The V segment lost 6 bases and the J segment 7 bases; nucleotides outside the gene matches: 4. Per the germline V gene, CDR1 is PRHDT and CDR2 is FYEKMQ (reference sequence). There are 13 residues in the CDR3.

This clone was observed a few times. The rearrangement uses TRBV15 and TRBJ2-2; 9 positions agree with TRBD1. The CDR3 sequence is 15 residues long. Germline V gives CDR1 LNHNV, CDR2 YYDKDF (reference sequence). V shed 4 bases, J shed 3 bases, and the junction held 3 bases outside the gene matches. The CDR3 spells CATSMGQGYTGELFF. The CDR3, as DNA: TGTGCCACCAGCATGGGACAGGGCTACACCGGGGAGCTGTTTTTT.

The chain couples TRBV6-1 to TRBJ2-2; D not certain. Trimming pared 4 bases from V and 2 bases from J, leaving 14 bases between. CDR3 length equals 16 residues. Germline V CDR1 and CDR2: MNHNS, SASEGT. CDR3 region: CASSADQAPNTGELFF. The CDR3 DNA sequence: TGTGCCAGCAGTGCCGATCAGGCCCCCAACACCGGGGAGCTGTTTTTT.

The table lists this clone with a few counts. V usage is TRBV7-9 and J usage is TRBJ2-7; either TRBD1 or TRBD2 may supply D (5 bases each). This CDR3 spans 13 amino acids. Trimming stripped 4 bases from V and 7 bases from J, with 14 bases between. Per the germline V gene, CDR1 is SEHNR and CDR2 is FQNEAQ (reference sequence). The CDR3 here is CASSSGPPPEQYF. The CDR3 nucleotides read TGTGCCAGCAGCTCGGGACCCCCGCCGGAGCAGTACTTC.

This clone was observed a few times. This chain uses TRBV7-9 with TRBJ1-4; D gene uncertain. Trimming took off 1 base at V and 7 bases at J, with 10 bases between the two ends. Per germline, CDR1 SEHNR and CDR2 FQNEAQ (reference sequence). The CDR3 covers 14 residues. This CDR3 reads CASSLEGLREKLFF. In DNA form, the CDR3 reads TGTGCCAGCAGCTTAGAAGGTTTACGTGAAAAACTGTTTTTT.

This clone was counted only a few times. The CDR3, as DNA: TGTGCCAGCAGCTCGGGACGAGGGGCGAGCTCCTACGAGCAGTACTTC. Its translation is CASSSGRGASSYEQYF. This chain uses TRBV7-6 with TRBJ2-7; TRBD1 or TRBD2 may be the D gene (5 bases each). Per the germline V gene, CDR1 is SGHVS and CDR2 is FNYEAQ. V was shortened by 4 bases and J by 0 bases, with 16 bases between the two germline ends. The length of the CDR3 is 16 residues.

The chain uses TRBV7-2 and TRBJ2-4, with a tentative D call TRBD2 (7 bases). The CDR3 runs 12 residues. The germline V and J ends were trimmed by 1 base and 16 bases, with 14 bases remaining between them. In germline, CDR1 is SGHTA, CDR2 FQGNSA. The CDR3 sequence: CASSLDKGGVYF. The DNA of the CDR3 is TGTGCCAGCAGCTTAGACAAAGGGGGGGTATACTTC. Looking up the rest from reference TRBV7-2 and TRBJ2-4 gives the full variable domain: GAGVSQSPSNKVTEKGKDVELRCDPISGHTALYWYRQSLGQGLEFLIYFQGNSAPDKSGLPSDRFSAERTGGSVSTLTIQRTQQEDSAVYLCASSLDKGGVYFGAGTRLSVL.

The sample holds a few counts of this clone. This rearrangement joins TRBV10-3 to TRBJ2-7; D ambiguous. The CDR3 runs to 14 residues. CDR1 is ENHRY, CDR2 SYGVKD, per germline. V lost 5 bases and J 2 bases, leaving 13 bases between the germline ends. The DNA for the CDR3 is TGTGCCATCAGTCTTATGCAACCCACCTACGAGCAGTACTTC. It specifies CAISLMQPTYEQYF.